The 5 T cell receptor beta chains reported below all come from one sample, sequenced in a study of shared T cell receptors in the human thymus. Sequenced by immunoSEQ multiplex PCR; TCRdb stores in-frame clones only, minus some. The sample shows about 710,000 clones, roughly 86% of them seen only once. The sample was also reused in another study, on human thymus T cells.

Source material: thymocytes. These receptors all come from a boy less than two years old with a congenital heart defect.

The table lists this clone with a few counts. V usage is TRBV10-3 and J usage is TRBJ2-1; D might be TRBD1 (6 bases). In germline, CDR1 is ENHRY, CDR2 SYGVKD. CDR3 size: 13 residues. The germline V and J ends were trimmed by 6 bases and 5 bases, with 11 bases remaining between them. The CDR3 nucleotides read TGTGCCATCAGACAGGGCGGACACAATGAGCAGTTCTTC. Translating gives CAIRQGGHNEQFF.

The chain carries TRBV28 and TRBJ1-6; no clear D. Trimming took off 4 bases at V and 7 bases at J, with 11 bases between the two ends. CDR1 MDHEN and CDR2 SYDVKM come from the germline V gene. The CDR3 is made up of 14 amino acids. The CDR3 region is CASSCLGGNSPLHF. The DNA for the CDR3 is TGTGCCAGCAGTTGTCTGGGAGGAAATTCACCCCTCCACTTT.

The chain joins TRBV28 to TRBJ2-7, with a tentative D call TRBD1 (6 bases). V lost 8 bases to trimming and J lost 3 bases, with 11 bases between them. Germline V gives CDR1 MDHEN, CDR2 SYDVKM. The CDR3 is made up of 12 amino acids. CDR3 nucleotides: TGTGCCAGCGTTGGACAGCACTACGAGCAGTACTTC. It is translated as CASVGQHYEQYF.

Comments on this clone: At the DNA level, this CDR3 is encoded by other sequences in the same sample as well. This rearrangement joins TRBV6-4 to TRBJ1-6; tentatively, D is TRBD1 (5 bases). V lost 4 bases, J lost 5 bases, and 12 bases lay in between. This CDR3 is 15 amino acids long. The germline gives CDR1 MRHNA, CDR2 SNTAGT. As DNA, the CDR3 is TGTGCCAGCAGTGCGGGGGTAGCTGATAATTCACCCCTCCACTTT. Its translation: CASSAGVADNSPLHF.

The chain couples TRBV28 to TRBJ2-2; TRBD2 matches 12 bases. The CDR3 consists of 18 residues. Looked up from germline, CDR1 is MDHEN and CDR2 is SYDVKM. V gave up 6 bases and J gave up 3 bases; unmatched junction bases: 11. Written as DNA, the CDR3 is TGTGCCAGCAGAGAAAGACTAGCGGGGGTGGGGCACACCGGGGAGCTGTTTTTT. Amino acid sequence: CASRERLAGVGHTGELFF. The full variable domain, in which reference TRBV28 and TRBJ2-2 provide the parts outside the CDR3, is DVKVTQSSRYLVKRTGEKVFLECVQDMDHENMFWYRQDPGLGLRLIYFSYDVKMKEKGDIPEGYSVSREKKERFSLILESASTNQTSMYLCASRERLAGVGHTGELFFGEGSRLTVL.